This T cell receptor (beta chain) was observed in a study of blood T cell repertoires in COVID-19 (dated by TCRdb to about 2020). Context from the whole study: Collaborator samples came from the United States, Italy and Spain and covered acute and convalescent phases of COVID-19. The material from the prospective study consisted of cDNA or gDNA derived from T cells, B-cell-depleted T cells, or PBMCs. Deeply sampled blood TCRbeta repertoires from subjects exposed to, actively infected with, or recovered from COVID-19 were included in the dataset. The repertoires were released in a freely available public database meant as a resource for research on the immune response to SARS-CoV-2. Samples came from the ongoing ImmuneRACE study (first 160 participants) plus 1,254 subjects from 6 global collaborators. Nearly every sample came with metadata listing a de-identified subject ID, COVID-19 status, age in years and sex. Where available, HLA class I and class II types were obtained from metadata supplied by the sample provider rather than from assay-based typing.

The collaborating institutions used their own protocols to collect whole blood in K2EDTA tubes. Collaborator samples were shipped for TCRbeta analysis as frozen whole blood, isolated PBMCs, or DNA extracted from either sample type. In the case of this clone: It lacks a known antigen. No base-level quality is on record; no much larger clone is a single base apart.

TCRbeta CDR3 regions were amplified from genomic DNA using the immunoSEQ Assay, a bias-controlled multiplex PCR. The original pipeline was this. The number of nucleated cells in each sample was estimated from the amplification of reference gene primers within the assay. To quantify the absolute abundance of each unique TCRbeta CDR3 rearrangement, sequence reads were collapsed and filtered. For each sample, productive Simpson clonality was calculated by taking the square root of Simpson's diversity index across productive rearrangements. In TCRdb, the immuneACCESS table is reduced to in-frame sequences with V and J assigned. These tables do not hold every clone; where another copy was compared, an unresolved V gene accounts for under half, and the others remain unexplained. V and J calls and clone size follow that table, whereas D and trimming were derived from the DNA. This sample lists about 48,000 clones; approximately 85% were detected once. The ten most abundant clones make up 15% to 19% of the sample.

From the cysteine up to the phenylalanine, the CDR3 has a length of 11 residues. Just the 33-base CDR3 DNA is kept, in frame starting at base 1. Looking up the germline V gene (reference sequence) yields CDR1 DFQATT and CDR2 SNEGSKA. V gives up 5 bases and J gives up 5 bases, and the segment between their germline ends measures 7 bases. Results and caveats for the whole study, not just this receptor: Clinical and demographic metadata were provided uncurated, with the amount varying by source and participant.

The sequenced sample was peripheral blood. This clonotype originated in a human donor in a cohort sampled during active COVID-19. The donor label of this sample is uncertain. The sequence is built from TRBV20-1 and TRBJ2-1, with no D gene named confidently. The CDR3 reads CSAFPDNEQFF. At the DNA level, the sequence is TGCAGTGCTTTTCCCGACAATGAGCAGTTCTTC.